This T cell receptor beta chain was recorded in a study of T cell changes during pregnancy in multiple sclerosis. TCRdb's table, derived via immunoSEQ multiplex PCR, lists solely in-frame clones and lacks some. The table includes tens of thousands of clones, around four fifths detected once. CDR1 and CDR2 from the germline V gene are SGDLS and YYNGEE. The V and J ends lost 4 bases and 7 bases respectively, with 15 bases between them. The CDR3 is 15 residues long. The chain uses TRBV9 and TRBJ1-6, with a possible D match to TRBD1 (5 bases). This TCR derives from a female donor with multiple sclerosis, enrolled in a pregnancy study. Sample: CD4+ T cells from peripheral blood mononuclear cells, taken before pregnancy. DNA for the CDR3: TGTGCCAGCAGCTCTCTCCAATCAGGGAATTCACCCCTCCACTTT. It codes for CASSSLQSGNSPLHF.